The 2 T cell receptor beta chains in this list originate from one sample, sequenced in a study of cytomegalovirus exposure and HLA in healthy donors. Use of 60 Vbeta and 13 Jbeta primers characterized the PCR. The protocol was immunoSEQ multiplex PCR, while the TCRdb copy is restricted to in-frame clones and leaves out a portion. In the table there are more than 90,000 clones, just under 80% of which are singletons. Sequencing was done on a sample of PBMCs. Source of these receptors: a woman between 40 and 50 years old in good health and CMV-seronegative.

The chain has TRBV6-1 and TRBJ2-1, with 10 nucleotides matching TRBD2. CDR1 is MNHNS and CDR2 is SASEGT in the germline V gene. V lost 4 bases to trimming and J lost 4 bases; unmatched junction nucleotides: 7. The length of the CDR3 is 16 residues. The CDR3 reads CASSGRGTSAYNEQFF. In DNA form, the CDR3 reads TGTGCCAGCAGTGGCCGTGGGACTAGCGCATACAATGAGCAGTTCTTC.

The genes are TRBV27 and TRBJ2-5; no definite D call. The end of the DNA aligns better with TRBJ2-7, so the J call may be wrong. The V gene's germline CDR1 is MNHEY and CDR2 SMNVEV (reference sequence). This CDR3 spans 14 amino acids. CDR3: CASSATGDSYEQYF. In DNA, the CDR3 is TGTGCCAGCAGTGCGACTGGGGACTCCTACGAGCAGTACTTC.